This entry lists 14 T cell receptor beta chains sequenced from one sample in a study of human T cells and chemical hapten exposure. TCRdb redid the calling of the RACE reads with MiXCR, one entry per CDR3 protein. The sample holds roughly 250,000 distinct CDR3 sequences, more than 6.5% seen once. Specified time point: pre-sensitization, week 0. Treatment described: therapeutic diphenylcyclopropenone sensitization with weekly scalp DPC. This specimen was whole blood, taken in connection with sensitization to the hapten diphenylcyclopropenone (DPC). The receptors were gathered from a middle-aged woman with alopecia areata. Some clones in this sample may be carry-over from other donors' samples.

This clonotype has a handful of counts. Written as DNA, the CDR3 is TGCAGTGCTAGTAACGTATTAACGACAGGGGCAAACTATGGCTACACCTTC. It is translated as CSASNVLTTGANYGYTF. The chain carries TRBV20-1 and TRBJ1-2, with 8 bases that match TRBD1. Germline assignment: CDR1 DFQATT and CDR2 SNEGSKA (reference sequence). V gave up 3 bases and J gave up 2 bases; unmatched junction bases: 14. CDR3 size: 17 residues.

The chain uses TRBV12-3 or TRBV12-4 and TRBJ2-1, with D possibly called TRBD1 or TRBD2 (5 bases each). The ends were cut back, 4 bases at V and 9 bases at J, with 22 bases in the middle. The CDR3 consists of 16 residues. The DNA of the CDR3 is TGTGCCAGCAGTTCGCAATCGGGGCCACCCACGTCTGAGCAGTTCTTC. Amino acids: CASSSQSGPPTSEQFF.

This clonotype occurred a few times. CDR3 coding DNA: TGCAGTGCTAGAAATCCTCAGGGAGGTGGGATTTCACCCCTCCACTTT. It translates to CSARNPQGGGISPLHF. The rearrangement links TRBV20-1 to TRBJ1-6, with D tentatively TRBD1 (5 bases). CDR1 and CDR2 from the germline V gene are DFQATT and SNEGSKA (reference sequence). V was clipped by 2 bases and J by 9 bases, with 20 bases between them. The CDR3 is made up of 16 amino acids.

This clonotype was seen a few times. This chain connects TRBV7-2 to TRBJ2-2, with a tentative D call TRBD1 (6 bases). The CDR3 contains 14 residues. Germline CDR1 is SGHTA and CDR2 is FQGNSA. The V and J ends lost 6 bases and 4 bases respectively, with 12 bases between them. The CDR3 nucleotides are TGTGCCAGCAGATCCGGACAGACCACCGGGGAGCTGTTTTTT. It codes for CASRSGQTTGELFF. Full variable domain (rest looked up from reference TRBV7-2 and TRBJ2-2): GAGVSQSPSNKVTEKGKDVELRCDPISGHTALYWYRQSLGQGLEFLIYFQGNSAPDKSGLPSDRFSAERTGGSVSTLTIQRTQQEDSAVYLCASRSGQTTGELFFGEGSRLTVL.

This rearrangement joins TRBV24-1 to TRBJ2-3, with no clear D. Per germline, CDR1 KGHDR and CDR2 SFDVKD. V lost 1 base and J lost 0, with 4 bases in between. This CDR3 comprises 14 residues. The CDR3 sequence is CATSDFLSTDTQYF. As DNA, the CDR3 is TGTGCCACCAGTGATTTCCTTAGCACAGATACGCAGTATTTT.

The chain carries TRBV20-1 and TRBJ2-1, with 7 bases that match TRBD2. The V gene's germline CDR1 is DFQATT and CDR2 SNEGSKA (reference sequence). Trimming at V came to 3 bases and at J to 4 bases, leaving 9 bases not matched to a gene. The CDR3 covers 15 residues. The CDR3 loop reads CSASEGTKGYNEQFF. DNA of the CDR3: TGCAGTGCTAGCGAAGGGACTAAAGGTTACAATGAGCAGTTCTTC.

This clonotype has at least ten counts. V and J are TRBV20-1 and TRBJ2-7; D possibly corresponds to TRBD2 (5 bases). This CDR3 is 14 amino acids long. Germline V gives CDR1 DFQATT, CDR2 SNEGSKA (reference sequence). Trimming removed 3 bases at V and 3 bases at J, with 15 bases between. The CDR3 sequence is CSARSGGADYEQYF. In DNA form, the CDR3 reads TGCAGTGCTAGGTCTGGCGGAGCGGACTACGAGCAGTACTTC.

This clonotype was detected a few times. J is TRBJ2-3 and V is TRBV28; D is possibly TRBD1 or TRBD2 (5 bases each). The germline V and J ends were trimmed by 5 bases and 2 bases, with 20 bases remaining between them. The length of the CDR3 is 17 residues. Germline V gene data show CDR1 as MDHEN and CDR2 as SYDVKM. The CDR3 DNA is TGTGCCAGCAGTAAACCAAGGGGACGGTTGATCACAGATACGCAGTATTTT. This gives the protein CASSKPRGRLITDTQYF. Based on the CDR3 plus reference TRBV28 and TRBJ2-3, the full variable domain is DVKVTQSSRYLVKRTGEKVFLECVQDMDHENMFWYRQDPGLGLRLIYFSYDVKMKEKGDIPEGYSVSREKKERFSLILESASTNQTSMYLCASSKPRGRLITDTQYFGPGTRLTVL.

In its sample, this clonotype was seen many times. The rearrangement joins TRBV7-2 to TRBJ2-1; 11 bases are a match to TRBD2. Germline V gives CDR1 SGHTA, CDR2 FQGNSA. Trimming at V came to 5 bases and at J to 2 bases, leaving 5 bases not matched to a gene. This CDR3 has 16 amino acids. The CDR3 reads CASSQLAGVTYNEQFF. The CDR3 region has the DNA TGTGCCAGCAGCCAACTAGCGGGAGTTACCTACAATGAGCAGTTCTTC.

In its sample, this clonotype was seen many times. V and J are TRBV20-1 and TRBJ2-3; 7 positions agree with TRBD1. The CDR3 covers 14 residues. Germline CDR1 reads DFQATT; CDR2 reads SNEGSKA (reference sequence). The J segment lost 6 bases and the V segment lost 6 bases, leaving 12 bases of the junction unmatched. Here the CDR3 reads CSALSTGKADTQYF. In nucleotides, the CDR3 is TGCAGTGCCCTGTCGACAGGGAAAGCGGATACGCAGTATTTT.

This clonotype has more than one count but fewer than ten. CDR3: CASRPGLAGGRSSYEQYF. CDR3 coding DNA: TGTGCCAGCAGACCGGGACTAGCGGGAGGTCGTAGCTCCTACGAGCAGTACTTC. The chain couples TRBV6-5 to TRBJ2-7, with 15 bases aligning to TRBD2. This CDR3 contains 18 residues. The V gene end was trimmed by 6 bases and the J gene end by 0 bases; junction bases not matched to a gene: 9. Germline V gene sequence: CDR1 MNHEY, CDR2 SVGAGI.

The rearrangement uses TRBV5-6 and TRBJ2-7, with a possible D match to TRBD1 (5 bases). The CDR3 consists of 15 residues. Looked up from germline, CDR1 is SGHDT and CDR2 is YYEEEE. V gave up 2 bases and J gave up 2 bases, with 14 bases separating them. The CDR3 DNA sequence: TGTGCCAGCAGCTTAAAGATTAAGGGGCCCTACGAGCAGTACTTC. Amino acids: CASSLKIKGPYEQYF.

This clonotype has ten or more counts. V usage is TRBV20-1 and J usage is TRBJ1-5; TRBD1 matches at 8 bases. The germline CDR1 and CDR2 sequences are DFQATT and SNEGSKA (reference sequence). There are 16 residues in the CDR3. J was trimmed by 0 bases and V by 5 bases; bases with no gene match: 9. The CDR3 DNA follows: TGCAGTGCTCAATCCAGGGACAGGTATAGCAATCAGCCCCAGCATTTT. This gives the protein CSAQSRDRYSNQPQHF.

This chain connects TRBV7-2 to TRBJ2-1, with D tentatively TRBD2 (5 bases). The V gene's germline CDR1 is SGHTA and CDR2 FQGNSA. This CDR3 region has 13 residues. The ends were cut back, 5 bases at V and 10 bases at J, with 15 bases in the middle. The CDR3 nucleotides read TGTGCCAGCAGCGCAAGCGGTGTTGGCGAGCAGTTCTTC. Its protein is CASSASGVGEQFF.